This TCR beta chain is from a study of blood T cell repertoires in COVID-19. Study context: T cells, B-cell-depleted T cells, or PBMCs provided the cDNA or gDNA that served as material.

CDR3 size: 15 residues. Trimming removed 6 bases from V and 2 bases from J, with 16 bases in between. The germline gives CDR1 MNHEY, CDR2 SVGAGI. Study processing details: Using reference gene primer amplification, nucleated cell counts were estimated. Clones were read by immunoSEQ multiplex PCR, and TCRdb kept only the in-frame ones, dropping some. V and J calls plus clone size are reproduced from that table; the DNA served to infer D and trimming. The data contain around 310,000 clones, 75% to 95% of them singletons. Enrolled during active infection, Seattle patients were then followed longitudinally.

This clonotype originated in a woman aged 25-40 years with COVID-19, enrolled during active disease. Source material: peripheral blood. The chain carries TRBV6-5 and TRBJ1-2, with TRBD1 as a possible D gene (6 bases). This chain's CDR3 is CASRPSLQGNYGYTF. In DNA form, the CDR3 reads TGTGCCAGCAGACCTTCTCTTCAGGGGAACTATGGCTACACCTTC.